This passage covers 19 T cell receptor beta chains from one sample sequenced in a study of cytomegalovirus exposure and HLA in healthy donors. Amplification used 60 Vbeta primers and 13 Jbeta primers. The table came from immunoSEQ multiplex PCR; TCRdb's copy has only in-frame clones and leaves some out. The repertoire has some 150,000 clones, approximately 80% of them found once; the top ten carry less than 4.5%. The material sequenced was PBMCs. The receptors were sampled from a man between 25 and 39 years old in good health and CMV-seropositive.

The rearrangement uses TRBV18 and TRBJ2-4; D uncertain. V was pared by 0 bases and J by 5 bases, with 14 bases between. Germline V gene sequence: CDR1 KGHSH, CDR2 LQKENI. The CDR3 has 16 amino acids. CDR3 sequence reads: CASSPPQTLAQNIQYF. The CDR3 DNA sequence: TGTGCCAGCTCACCACCACAAACCCTGGCCCAAAACATTCAGTACTTC.

The rearrangement uses TRBV6-1 and TRBJ1-1; D ambiguous. V lost 5 bases and J lost 5, with 15 bases in between. The CDR3 spans 14 residues. The V gene's germline CDR1 is MNHNS and CDR2 SASEGT. The CDR3 spells CASSPRPPSTEAFF. CDR3 nucleotide sequence: TGTGCCAGCAGTCCCAGGCCCCCGTCGACTGAAGCTTTCTTT.

The chain recombines TRBV20-1 with TRBJ2-3, with D tentatively TRBD2 (5 bases). This CDR3 is built from 11 residues. The V gene lost 6 bases and the J gene lost 5 bases, with 9 bases spanning the gap. Germline CDR1 DFQATT, CDR2 SNEGSKA (reference sequence). The CDR3 protein is CSAVAQDTQYF. The CDR3 DNA sequence: TGCAGTGCCGTAGCGCAAGATACGCAGTATTTT.

This sequence joins TRBV4-1 and TRBJ1-4, with D unclear. The germline V gene encodes CDR1 MGHRA and CDR2 YSYEKL. V lost 5 bases and J lost 6, with 10 bases in between. The CDR3 runs to 13 residues. CDR3 coding DNA: TGCGCCAGCAGCTTTCGTCGGGATGAAAAACTGTTTTTT. The encoded protein is CASSFRRDEKLFF.

The CDR3 loop reads CASSLNGQGGHNEQFF. CDR3 bases: TGTGCCAGCAGCTTAAACGGGCAGGGCGGCCACAATGAGCAGTTCTTC. The rearrangement uses TRBV7-3 and TRBJ2-1; a weak D match, TRBD1 (5 bases). This CDR3 region has 16 residues. Trimming took off 1 base at V and 5 bases at J, with 15 bases between the two ends. In germline, CDR1 is SGHTA, CDR2 FQGTGA.

This clone was seen only a few times. This CDR3 reads CASSPTATNEKLFF. In DNA, the CDR3 is TGTGCCAGCAGCCCAACAGCAACTAATGAAAAACTGTTTTTT. This sequence joins TRBV9 and TRBJ1-4; D is ambiguous. The germline V gene encodes CDR1 SGDLS and CDR2 YYNGEE. The length of the CDR3 is 14 residues. Trimming took 4 bases from V and 0 from J, leaving 7 bases between them.

This clone is a singleton in its sample. The CDR3 nucleotides are TGCGCCAGCAGCCAAGATGGGAGCAGTATCGCTAACTATGGCTACACCTTC. The encoded protein is CASSQDGSSIANYGYTF. The chain is built from TRBV4-3 and TRBJ1-2; no clear D. CDR1 and CDR2 (germline): LGHNA, YSLEER. The CDR3 is 17 amino acids. Trimming shortened V by 0 bases and J by 0 bases, and 14 bases separated the two germline ends.

The chain recombines TRBV9 with TRBJ2-1; 7 nucleotides line up with TRBD1. The germline V gene has CDR1 SGDLS and CDR2 YYNGEE. The ends lost 3 bases at V and 8 bases at J; junction bases unmatched: 14. The CDR3 covers 16 residues. In nucleotides, the CDR3 is TGTGCCAGCAGCGCCCTTGGACAGGCGAGGATAGATGAGCAGTTCTTC. Its protein product is CASSALGQARIDEQFF.

The chain links TRBV9 to TRBJ2-3; TRBD1 matches 8 bases. The V segment lost 4 bases and the J segment 7 bases; nucleotides outside the gene matches: 8. The CDR3 extends over 14 amino acids. Per germline, CDR1 SGDLS and CDR2 YYNGEE. The CDR3 loop reads CASSLRQGSHTQYF. The CDR3 nucleotides are TGTGCCAGCAGCCTCCGACAGGGGTCGCATACGCAGTATTTT.

This clone was recorded a few times. The V gene is TRBV5-1, the J gene TRBJ2-1; TRBD1 matches at 7 bases. Trimming removed 5 bases from V and 7 bases from J; junction bases left unmatched: 6. This CDR3 comprises 13 residues. Per the germline V gene, CDR1 is SGHRS and CDR2 is YFSETQ. Here the CDR3 DNA reads TGCGCCAGCAGGTATCCGGGACAGAATGAGCAGTTCTTC. Translated, it gives CASRYPGQNEQFF.

This sequence joins TRBV18 and TRBJ2-3; TRBD2 matches at 7 bases. V trimming: 2 bases; J trimming: 0 bases; junction bases outside the gene matches: 5. Germline CDR1 is KGHSH and CDR2 is LQKENI. This CDR3 has 16 amino acids. CDR3 sequence reads: CASSPAGAGSTDTQYF. Here the CDR3 DNA reads TGTGCCAGCTCACCAGCGGGAGCGGGGAGCACAGATACGCAGTATTTT.

This clone was observed a handful of times. The CDR3 sequence: CASSSHPRFETQYF. DNA for the CDR3: TGTGCCAGCAGTTCCCATCCCAGATTTGAGACCCAGTACTTC. This sequence joins TRBV27 and TRBJ2-5; D gene ambiguous. Germline V CDR1 and CDR2: MNHEY, SMNVEV (reference sequence). V was pared by 4 bases and J by 5 bases, with 14 bases between. The CDR3 consists of 14 residues.

This clone was observed a few times. The rearrangement joins TRBV7-2 to TRBJ1-4, with a weak D call TRBD1 (5 bases). Between the trimmed V and J ends, which lost 1 base and 6 bases, there was a span of 9 bases. CDR3 length equals 14 residues. Germline CDR1 SGHTA, CDR2 FQGNSA. CDR3 sequence reads: CASSLVQGHEKLFF. Written as DNA, the CDR3 is TGTGCCAGCAGCTTAGTGCAGGGCCATGAAAAACTGTTTTTT.

CDR3 sequence reads: CASSFGGGQGGNQPQHF. CDR3 bases: TGTGCCAGCAGTTTCGGCGGTGGACAGGGCGGCAATCAGCCCCAGCATTTT. The chain recombines TRBV28 with TRBJ1-5; 8 bases agree with TRBD1. This CDR3 region has 17 residues. The ends lost 3 bases at V and 2 bases at J; junction bases unmatched: 9. The germline gives CDR1 MDHEN, CDR2 SYDVKM.

The CDR3 DNA reads as TGTGCCAGCTCACGCGACAGGGGAAAGGGAAACACCATATATTTT. This gives the protein CASSRDRGKGNTIYF. The chain joins TRBV18 to TRBJ1-3; TRBD1 agrees at 8 bases. The V gene's germline CDR1 is KGHSH and CDR2 LQKENI. This CDR3 is built from 15 residues. V was clipped by 4 bases and J by 4 bases; unmatched bases: 6.

The chain links TRBV7-9 to TRBJ1-2; TRBD1 is a possible D gene (5 bases). Trimming shortened V by 5 bases and J by 6 bases, and 13 bases separated the two germline ends. Germline V gene data show CDR1 as SEHNR and CDR2 as FQNEAQ (reference sequence). This CDR3 spans 13 amino acids. The CDR3 DNA is TGTGCCAGCAGCAAACGACAGCAAGATGGCTACACCTTC. Its protein is CASSKRQQDGYTF.

The chain is built from TRBV6-1 and TRBJ2-2; 9 nucleotides match TRBD1. The CDR3 extends over 16 amino acids. V lost 1 base and J lost 5; bases outside the gene matches: 5. CDR1 and CDR2 from the germline V gene are MNHNS and SASEGT. The CDR3 DNA reads as TGTGCCAGCAGTGAAGAATGGGACAGGGTAACCGGGGAGCTGTTTTTT. Its protein is CASSEEWDRVTGELFF.

This clone has just a few counts. The chain has TRBV5-1 and TRBJ1-1; tentatively, D is TRBD1 (6 bases). The germline V gene encodes CDR1 SGHRS and CDR2 YFSETQ. This CDR3 has 15 residues. Trimming removed 4 bases from V and 1 base from J, with 14 bases in between. Written as DNA, the CDR3 is TGCGCCAGCAGCCCCCCAGGGGCGGGGAACACTGAAGCTTTCTTT. This encodes CASSPPGAGNTEAFF.

The chain recombines TRBV5-5 with TRBJ1-2; D gene ambiguous. The CDR3 extends over 13 amino acids. The germline CDR1 and CDR2 sequences are SGHKS and YYEKEE (reference sequence). Trimming removed 4 bases at V and 2 bases at J, with 9 bases between. CDR3 sequence: CASSAAWNYGYTF. CDR3 nucleotide sequence: TGTGCCAGCAGCGCAGCGTGGAACTATGGCTACACCTTC.